This T cell receptor (beta chain) was captured in a study of blood T cells in healthy people across ages. For the second PCR, which ran for roughly 6 to 11 cycles, a sample-barcoded 5' primer and a J-beta primer mix were used. A 12-random-nucleotide template-switch adaptor tagged each cDNA molecule. TCRdb independently ran MiXCR on the 5' RACE reads; one entry per CDR3 protein. The sample contains hundreds of thousands of distinct CDR3 sequences, around two fifths of which appear only once. The germline CDR1 and CDR2 sequences are MDHEN and SYDVKM. CDR3 length equals 16 residues. The V segment lost 6 bases and the J segment 0 bases; nucleotides outside the gene matches: 6.

The sequence derives from a man in his 60s in good health. The genes are TRBV28 and TRBJ1-5; 9 bases align to TRBD1. The sequenced material came from blood. The CDR3 nucleotides read TGTGCCAGCAGAAGGACAGGGGCATATAGCAATCAGCCCCAGCATTTT. Residues: CASRRTGAYSNQPQHF.